Detailed here is one TCR beta chain. Its cognate antigen is unknown. The data derive from a study of cytomegalovirus exposure and HLA in healthy donors. Overall study results and limits: Most TCR sequences showed up rarely, but some public TCRs showed up in many donors.

Vbeta (60) and Jbeta (13) primers were used in the PCR. Profiling relied on immunoSEQ multiplex PCR, and the TCRdb table lists in-frame clones only, not all of them. Found here are 180,000 or so clones, roughly 82% of them singletons; the top ten hold less than 2%. Germline V gene lookup returns CDR1 KGHSH and CDR2 LQKENI. The CDR3 length is 14 residues. V trimming: 6 bases; J trimming: 7 bases; junction bases outside the gene matches: 6. V gene TRBV18 combines with J gene TRBJ1-5, with 10 bases that match TRBD1. The sequence was obtained from a man in his forties in good health and CMV-seronegative. The sequenced sample was PBMCs. The CDR3 loop reads CASSPGTGVQPQHF. CDR3 nucleotides: TGTGCCAGCTCTCCCGGGACAGGGGTGCAGCCCCAGCATTTT.